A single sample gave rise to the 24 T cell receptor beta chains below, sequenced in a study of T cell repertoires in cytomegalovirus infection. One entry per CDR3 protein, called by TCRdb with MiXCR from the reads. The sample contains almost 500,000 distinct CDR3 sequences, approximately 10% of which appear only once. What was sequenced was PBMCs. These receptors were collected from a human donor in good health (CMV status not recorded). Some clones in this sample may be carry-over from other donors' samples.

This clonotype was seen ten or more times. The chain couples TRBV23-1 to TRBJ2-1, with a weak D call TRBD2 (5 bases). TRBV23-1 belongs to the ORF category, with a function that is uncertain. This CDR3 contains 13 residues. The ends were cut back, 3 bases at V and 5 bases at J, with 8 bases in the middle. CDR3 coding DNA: TGCGCCAGCAGTCAGGAGGCGAACAATGAGCAGTTCTTC. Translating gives CASSQEANNEQFF.

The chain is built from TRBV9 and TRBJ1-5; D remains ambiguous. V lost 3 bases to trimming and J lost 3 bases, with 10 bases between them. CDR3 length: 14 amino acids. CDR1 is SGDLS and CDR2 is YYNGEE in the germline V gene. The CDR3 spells CASSAGMDNQPQHF. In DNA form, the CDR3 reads TGTGCCAGCAGCGCGGGGATGGACAATCAGCCCCAGCATTTT.

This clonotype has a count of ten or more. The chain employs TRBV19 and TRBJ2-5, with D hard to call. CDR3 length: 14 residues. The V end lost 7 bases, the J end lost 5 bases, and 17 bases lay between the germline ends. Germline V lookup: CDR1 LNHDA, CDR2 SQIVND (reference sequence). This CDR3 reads CASKTTHGVETQYF. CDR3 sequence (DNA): TGTGCCAGTAAGACGACCCATGGTGTGGAGACCCAGTACTTC.

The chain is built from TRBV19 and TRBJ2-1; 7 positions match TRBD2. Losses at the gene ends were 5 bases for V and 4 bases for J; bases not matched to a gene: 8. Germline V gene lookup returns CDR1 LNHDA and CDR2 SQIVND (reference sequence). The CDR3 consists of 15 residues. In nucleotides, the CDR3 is TGTGCCAGTAGTGGAACTAGCGAACTATACAATGAGCAGTTCTTC. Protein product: CASSGTSELYNEQFF.

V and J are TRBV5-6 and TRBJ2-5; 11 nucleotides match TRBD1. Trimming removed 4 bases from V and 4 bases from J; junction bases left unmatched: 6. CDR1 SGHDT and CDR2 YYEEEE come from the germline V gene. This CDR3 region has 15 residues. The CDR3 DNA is TGTGCCAGCAGCGCGCGGACAGGGGGCCCAGAGACCCAGTACTTC. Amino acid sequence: CASSARTGGPETQYF.

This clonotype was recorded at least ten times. The chain's CDR3 is CASSFRGLGSTDTQYF. DNA of the CDR3: TGTGCCAGCAGCTTCAGAGGACTAGGGAGCACAGATACGCAGTATTTT. This rearrangement joins TRBV7-3 to TRBJ2-3, with 7 positions matching TRBD2. CDR1 is SGHTA, CDR2 FQGTGA, per germline. Trimming at V came to 3 bases and at J to 0 bases, leaving 6 bases not matched to a gene. The CDR3 sequence is 16 residues long.

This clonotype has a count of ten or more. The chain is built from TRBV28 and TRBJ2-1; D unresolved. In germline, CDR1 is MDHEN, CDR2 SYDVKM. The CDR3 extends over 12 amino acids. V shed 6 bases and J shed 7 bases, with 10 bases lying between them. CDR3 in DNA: TGTGCCAGCAGGCGTAGCAGGAATGAGCAGTTCTTC. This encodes CASRRSRNEQFF.

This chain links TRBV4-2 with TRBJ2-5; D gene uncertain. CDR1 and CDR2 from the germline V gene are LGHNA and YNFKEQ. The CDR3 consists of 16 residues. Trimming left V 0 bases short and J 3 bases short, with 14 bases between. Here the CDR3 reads CASSQDLPGWKETQYF. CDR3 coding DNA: TGTGCCAGCAGCCAAGACCTACCTGGGTGGAAAGAGACCCAGTACTTC.

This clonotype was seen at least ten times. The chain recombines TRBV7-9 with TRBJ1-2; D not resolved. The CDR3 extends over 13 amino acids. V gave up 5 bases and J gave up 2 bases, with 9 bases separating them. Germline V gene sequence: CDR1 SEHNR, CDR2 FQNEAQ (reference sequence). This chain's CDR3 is CASSLHANYGYTF. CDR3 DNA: TGTGCCAGCAGCCTCCACGCGAACTATGGCTACACCTTC.

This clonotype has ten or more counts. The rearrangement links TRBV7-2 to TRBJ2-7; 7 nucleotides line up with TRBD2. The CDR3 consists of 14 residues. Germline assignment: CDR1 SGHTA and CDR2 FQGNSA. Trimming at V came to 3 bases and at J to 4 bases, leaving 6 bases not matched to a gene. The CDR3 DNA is TGTGCCAGCAGCTTCGGCCTCGGGGGGTACGAGCAGTACTTC. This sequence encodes CASSFGLGGYEQYF.

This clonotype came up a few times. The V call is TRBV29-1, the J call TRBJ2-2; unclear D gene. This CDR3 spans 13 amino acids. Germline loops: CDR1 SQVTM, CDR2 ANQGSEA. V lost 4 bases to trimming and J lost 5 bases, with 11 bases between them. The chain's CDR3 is CSVGATGTGELFF. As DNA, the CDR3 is TGCAGCGTTGGGGCTACCGGTACCGGGGAGCTGTTTTTT.

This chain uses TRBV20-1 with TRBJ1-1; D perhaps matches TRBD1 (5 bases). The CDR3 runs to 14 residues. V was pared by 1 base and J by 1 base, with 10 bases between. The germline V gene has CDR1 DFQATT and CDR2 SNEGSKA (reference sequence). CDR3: CSARGGLENTEAFF. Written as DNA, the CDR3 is TGCAGTGCTAGAGGGGGACTAGAGAACACTGAAGCTTTCTTT.

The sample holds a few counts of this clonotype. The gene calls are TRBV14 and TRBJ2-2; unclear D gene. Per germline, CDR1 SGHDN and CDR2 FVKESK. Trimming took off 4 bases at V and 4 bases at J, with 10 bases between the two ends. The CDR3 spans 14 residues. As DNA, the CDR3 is TGTGCCAGCAGCCGGGAAGTCATCACCGGGGAGCTGTTTTTT. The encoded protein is CASSREVITGELFF. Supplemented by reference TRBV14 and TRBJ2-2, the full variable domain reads EAGVTQFPSHSVIEKGQTVTLRCDPISGHDNLYWYRRVMGKEIKFLLHFVKESKQDESGMPNNRFLAERTGGTYSTLKVQPAELEDSGVYFCASSREVITGELFFGEGSRLTVL.

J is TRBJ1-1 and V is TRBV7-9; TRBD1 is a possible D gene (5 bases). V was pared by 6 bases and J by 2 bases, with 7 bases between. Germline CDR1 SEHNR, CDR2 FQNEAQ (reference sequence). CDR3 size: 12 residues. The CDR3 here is CASRDTNTEAFF. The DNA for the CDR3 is TGTGCCAGCAGGGACACCAACACTGAAGCTTTCTTT.

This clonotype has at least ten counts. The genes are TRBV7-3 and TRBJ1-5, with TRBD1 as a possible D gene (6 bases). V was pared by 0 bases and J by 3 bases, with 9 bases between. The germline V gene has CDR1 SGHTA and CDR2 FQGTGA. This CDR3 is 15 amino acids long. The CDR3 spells CASSLTGGVNQPQHF. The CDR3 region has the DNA TGTGCCAGCAGCTTAACAGGGGGGGTCAATCAGCCCCAGCATTTT. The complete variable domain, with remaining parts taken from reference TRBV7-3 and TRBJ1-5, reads GAGVSQTPSNKVTEKGKYVELRCDPISGHTALYWYRQSLGQGPEFLIYFQGTGAADDSGLPNDRFFAVRPEGSVSTLKIQRTERGDSAVYLCASSLTGGVNQPQHFGDGTRLSIL.

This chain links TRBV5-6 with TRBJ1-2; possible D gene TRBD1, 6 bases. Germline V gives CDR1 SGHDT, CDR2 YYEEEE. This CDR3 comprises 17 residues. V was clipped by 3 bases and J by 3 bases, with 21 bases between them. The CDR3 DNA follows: TGTGCCAGCAGCTGGGGCTCAGGGGTTATCCTGGACTATGGCTACACCTTC. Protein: CASSWGSGVILDYGYTF.

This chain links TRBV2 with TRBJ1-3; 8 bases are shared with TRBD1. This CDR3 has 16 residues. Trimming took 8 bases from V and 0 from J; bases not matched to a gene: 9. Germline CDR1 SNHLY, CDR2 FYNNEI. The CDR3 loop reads CASVKDRGFSGNTIYF. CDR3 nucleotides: TGTGCCAGCGTTAAAGACAGGGGTTTCTCTGGAAACACCATATATTTT.

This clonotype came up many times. As DNA, the CDR3 is TGTGCCAGTAGTAAGTTGGACAGGGGCTGGACAGATACGCAGTATTTT. This codes for CASSKLDRGWTDTQYF. The gene calls are TRBV19 and TRBJ2-3, with 9 nucleotides matching TRBD1. The CDR3 extends over 16 amino acids. The V segment lost 4 bases and the J segment 3 bases; nucleotides outside the gene matches: 8. Looked up from germline, CDR1 is LNHDA and CDR2 is SQIVND (reference sequence).

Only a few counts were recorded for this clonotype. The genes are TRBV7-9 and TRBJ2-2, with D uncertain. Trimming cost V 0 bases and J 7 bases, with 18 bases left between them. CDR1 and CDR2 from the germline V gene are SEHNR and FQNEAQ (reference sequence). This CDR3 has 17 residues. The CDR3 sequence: CASSLATSITESGELFF. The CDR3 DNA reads TGTGCCAGCAGCTTAGCGACCTCAATTACCGAAAGCGGGGAGCTGTTTTTT.

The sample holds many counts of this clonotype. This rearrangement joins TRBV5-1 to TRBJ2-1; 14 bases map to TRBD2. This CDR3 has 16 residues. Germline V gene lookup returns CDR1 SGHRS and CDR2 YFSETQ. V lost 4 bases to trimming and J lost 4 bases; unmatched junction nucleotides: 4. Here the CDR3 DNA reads TGCGCCAGCAGCGGCGGACTAGCGGGGGGTTACAATGAGCAGTTCTTC. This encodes CASSGGLAGGYNEQFF.

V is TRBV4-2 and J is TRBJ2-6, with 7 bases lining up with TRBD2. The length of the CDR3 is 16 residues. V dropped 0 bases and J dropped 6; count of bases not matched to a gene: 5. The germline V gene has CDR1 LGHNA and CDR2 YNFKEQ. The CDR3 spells CASSQDLGGEANVLTF. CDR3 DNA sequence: TGTGCCAGCAGCCAAGATTTGGGGGGGGAGGCCAACGTCCTGACTTTC.

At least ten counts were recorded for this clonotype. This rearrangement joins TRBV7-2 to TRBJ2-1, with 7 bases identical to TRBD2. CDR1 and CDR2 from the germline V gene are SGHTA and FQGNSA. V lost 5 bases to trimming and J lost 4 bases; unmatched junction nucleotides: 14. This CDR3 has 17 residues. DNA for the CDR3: TGTGCCAGCAGCCCCCCCGGTTTGGCGGGGGTGTACAATGAGCAGTTCTTC. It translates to CASSPPGLAGVYNEQFF.

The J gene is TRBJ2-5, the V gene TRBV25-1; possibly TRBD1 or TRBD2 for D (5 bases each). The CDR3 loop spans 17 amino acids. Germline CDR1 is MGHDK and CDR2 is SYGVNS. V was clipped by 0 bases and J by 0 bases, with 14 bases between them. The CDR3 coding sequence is TGTGCCAGCAGTGAATATGGTTCAGGGAGTAACCAAGAGACCCAGTACTTC. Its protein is CASSEYGSGSNQETQYF. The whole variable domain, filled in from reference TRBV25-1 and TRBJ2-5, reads EADIYQTPRYLVIGTGKKITLECSQTMGHDKMYWYQQDPGMELHLIHYSYGVNSTEKGDLSSESTVSRIRTEHFPLTLESARPSHTSQYLCASSEYGSGSNQETQYFGPGTRLLVL.

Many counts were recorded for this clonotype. This chain's CDR3 is CASSLGGTRAEQYF. The CDR3 bases are TGTGCCAGCAGCTTAGGGGGGACTAGAGCCGAGCAGTACTTC. The chain recombines TRBV7-2 with TRBJ2-7, with TRBD2 matching over 8 bases. With V trimmed by 1 base and J by 6 bases, 5 bases remained unmatched. Germline V gene data show CDR1 as SGHTA and CDR2 as FQGNSA. The CDR3 covers 14 residues.